This T cell receptor (beta chain) is drawn from a study of read filtering for tumor transcriptome and immune sequencing. Turning to the study itself: Revised staging placed about 8 patients in R-ISS I, about 17 in II, roughly 7 in III. Findings of the study overall: RNA-seq captured clonotypes less deeply and reliably than IR-seq.

The germline CDR1 and CDR2 sequences are SGHAT and FQDESV (reference sequence). V shed 8 bases and J shed 4 bases, with 11 bases lying between them. This CDR3 contains 12 residues. From 300 to 450 ng of RNA, a library with molecular barcoded alpha/delta and beta/gamma adaptors was made. Via MiXCR, TCRdb re-called the reads, giving one row per CDR3 protein. Of around 65,000 distinct CDR3 sequences listed, about 19% are singletons. This clonotype was observed many times. No antigen is known for it. This chain links TRBV11-1 with TRBJ1-2; D remains ambiguous. The TCR comes from a donor over 35 with multiple myeloma. Sequencing was performed on a population of CD138-negative cells sorted from bone marrow. CDR3 bases: TGTGCCAGCGCCGATGAGGTCTATGGCTACACCTTC. This sequence encodes CASADEVYGYTF.